This T cell receptor beta chain was found in a study of blood T cells in healthy people across ages. Study-level points and caveats: Naive T cell percentage strongly correlated with TCR beta diversity.

This CDR3 has 16 residues. V lost 2 bases and J lost 3; bases outside the gene matches: 8. Germline CDR1 is SGHRS and CDR2 is YFSETQ. As for this clonotype: The antigen remains undetermined.

Through a sample-barcoded 5' primer and a J-beta primer mix, a second PCR was run for about 7 to 12 cycles. TCRdb re-called the 5' RACE reads with MiXCR, one entry per CDR3 protein. The table records 700,000 or so distinct CDR3 sequences, over 40% of them present only once. The rearrangement uses TRBV5-1 and TRBJ2-3; 8 positions match TRBD1. The TCR sequence derives from a man aged 80 or over in good health. The sample consisted of blood. This CDR3 is CASSLSTGGGTDTQYF. CDR3 bases: TGCGCCAGCAGCTTATCCACAGGGGGAGGAACAGATACGCAGTATTTT.